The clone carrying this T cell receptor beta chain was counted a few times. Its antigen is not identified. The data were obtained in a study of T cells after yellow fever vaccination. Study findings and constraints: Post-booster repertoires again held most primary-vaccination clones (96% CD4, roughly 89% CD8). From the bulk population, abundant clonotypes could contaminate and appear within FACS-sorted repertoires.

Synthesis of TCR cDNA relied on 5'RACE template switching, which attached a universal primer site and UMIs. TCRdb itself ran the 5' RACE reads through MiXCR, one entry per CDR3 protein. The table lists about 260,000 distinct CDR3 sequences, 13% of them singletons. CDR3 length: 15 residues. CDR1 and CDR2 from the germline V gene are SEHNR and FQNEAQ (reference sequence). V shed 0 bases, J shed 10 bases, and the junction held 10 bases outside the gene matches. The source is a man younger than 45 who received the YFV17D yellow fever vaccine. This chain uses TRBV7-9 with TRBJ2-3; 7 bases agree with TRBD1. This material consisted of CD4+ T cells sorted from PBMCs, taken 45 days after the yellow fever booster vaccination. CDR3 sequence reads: CASSLAETTGVAQYF. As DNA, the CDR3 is TGTGCCAGCAGCTTAGCGGAGACTACAGGGGTCGCGCAGTATTTT.